Reported below is one T cell receptor beta chain. Antigen unknown. CTLA-4 blockade with ipilimumab, together with focal radiation, was given to patients with chemo-refractory metastatic non-small-cell lung cancer. The data stem from a study of radiotherapy plus CTLA-4 blockade in lung cancer. The overall study: Patients showed objective responses in 15% to 20% of cases and disease control in roughly 30%. Regarding the study as a whole: After radiotherapy and ipilimumab, tumor-derived clones expanded in peripheral blood.

Trimming cost V 5 bases and J 3 bases; bases outside gene matches: 10. Germline V lookup: CDR1 SGHTA, CDR2 FQGNSA. This CDR3 is 15 amino acids long. Here immunoSEQ multiplex PCR was the method, and the copy in TCRdb shows in-frame clones only, minus some. The table includes about 56,000 clones, around 85% detected once. The J gene is TRBJ2-7, the V gene TRBV7-2; 7 nucleotides match TRBD1. The sequence was obtained from a human donor with non-small cell lung cancer who had a complete response to radiotherapy plus ipilimumab. The specimen was peripheral blood, collected from a patient treated with radiotherapy plus ipilimumab. Here the CDR3 DNA reads TGTGCCAGCAGCCCGAGACAGGGTGTCTTCTACGAGCAGTACGTC. Its protein product is CASSPRQGVFYEQYV.